The clone carrying this TCR beta chain occurred a few times. CDR1 and CDR2 (germline): SGDLS, YYNGEE. This CDR3 is 13 amino acids long. Trimming took off 4 bases at V and 4 bases at J, with 11 bases between the two ends. The data were obtained in a study of cytomegalovirus exposure and HLA in healthy donors. PCR primers comprised 60 Vbeta and 13 Jbeta primers. How the authors handled the data: In a later analysis, the count reached approximately 80 million unique TCR beta chains, with 10 million to 11 million shared. The protocol was immunoSEQ multiplex PCR, while the TCRdb copy is restricted to in-frame clones and leaves out a portion. That table is the source of V, J and clone size, and D and trimming were worked out from the DNA. Counted here are about 270,000 clones, roughly two thirds occurring once; the ten biggest clones make up approximately 2.5%.

This clonotype originated in a female donor in good health and CMV-seronegative. The sequenced material came from PBMCs. This chain uses TRBV9 with TRBJ1-1; the D gene is possibly TRBD1 (6 bases). The CDR3 DNA reads as TGTGCCAGCAGCCCCGGGGGGCCCACTGAAGCTTTCTTT. Translation gives CASSPGGPTEAFF.